The clone carrying this T cell receptor beta chain was detected a few times. Its antigen is still unknown. These data belong to a study of T cell responses to AZD1222 COVID-19 vaccine. Whole-study results and caveats: Donors were mostly white British, more females; clonal diversity possibly underestimated. Nearly half of spike-specific TCRs reportedly target variant regions that are unmutated in the B.1.351 and B.1.1.7 variants. Repertoires were obtained solely post-peak T cell response.

V gave up 7 bases and J gave up 0 bases, with 6 bases separating them. The CDR3 is 12 amino acids. Some second doses came at about 4 weeks and others at about 12 weeks; these were pooled. Sequenced by immunoSEQ multiplex PCR; TCRdb stores in-frame clones only, minus some. Among 150,000 or so clones listed, approximately 87% were seen once. The chain combines TRBV12-3 or TRBV12-4 with TRBJ1-1, with no clear D. The sequence derives from an adult who received the AZD1222 COVID-19 vaccine. The material sequenced was peripheral blood, taken 28 days after the second AZD1222 dose. CDR3 loop: CASMALNTEAFF. The CDR3 nucleotides read TGTGCCAGCATGGCACTGAACACTGAAGCTTTCTTT.